The rows below give T cell receptor beta chains drawn from one sample of a study of shared clonotypes between healthy human individuals. The table came from immunoSEQ multiplex PCR; TCRdb's copy has only in-frame clones and leaves some out. This table has a few hundred thousand clones, 79% appearing once. Sample: PBMCs. The receptors were gathered from a woman aged 40 to 55 in good health. Some clones in this sample may be carry-over from other donors' samples. The CDR3 runs from the conserved cysteine through the conserved F or W. A D gene is named only where the DNA matches it firmly. Clone size is not always given. Where it is, it says once, few, many or a class for expanded clones.

J: TRBJ2-7
D: NA
V: TRBV4-2
size: NA
length: 16
DNA: TGTGCCAGCAGCCAAGGGACAGAAGATAGGGGCTACGAGCAGTACTTC
CDR3: CASSQGTEDRGYEQYF

J: TRBJ2-1
D: NA
V: TRBV6-6
size: NA
length: 13
DNA: TGTGCCAGCGGACGAGAGAGACTGAATGAGCAGTTCTTC
CDR3: CASGRERLNEQFF

J: TRBJ2-1
D: TRBD2
V: TRBV28
size: NA
length: 16
DNA: TGTGCCACCCGTCTGAGGTGGGAGGGCCGGTACAATGAGCAGTTCTTC
CDR3: CATRLRWEGRYNEQFF

J: TRBJ1-2
D: NA
V: TRBV2
size: few
length: 16
DNA: TGTGCCAGCAGTGAAGAGGCCGGGACGACAGGTGGTGGCTACACCTTC
CDR3: CASSEEAGTTGGGYTF

J: TRBJ2-2
D: NA
V: TRBV5-1
size: NA
length: 13
DNA: TGCGCCAGCAACCCCGATCCAACCGGGGAGCTGTTTTTT
CDR3: CASNPDPTGELFF

J: TRBJ2-7
D: TRBD2
V: TRBV15
size: NA
length: 16
DNA: TGTGCCACCAGCACGCGGGGGGCGGGAAGATTATACGAGCAGTACTTC
CDR3: CATSTRGAGRLYEQYF

J: TRBJ1-2
D: TRBD1
V: TRBV28
size: NA
length: 13
DNA: TGTGCCAGCCTATTTACAGGGGGCCGTGGCTACACCTTC
CDR3: CASLFTGGRGYTF

J: TRBJ2-7
D: NA
V: TRBV7-9
size: NA
length: 13
DNA: TGTGCCAGCGGACTGGGGTTCGCCTACGAGCAGTACTTC
CDR3: CASGLGFAYEQYF

J: TRBJ2-7
D: NA
V: TRBV6-5
size: many
length: 12
DNA: TGTGCCAGCAGTTACTCGACGGGTCCGCAGTACTTC
CDR3: CASSYSTGPQYF

J: TRBJ2-7
D: NA
V: TRBV20-1
size: NA
length: 11
DNA: TGCAGTGCCCCTTTTACCTACGAGCAGTACTTC
CDR3: CSAPFTYEQYF

J: TRBJ2-1
D: NA
V: TRBV7-2
size: NA
length: 16
DNA: TGTGCCAGCAGCTTAGGGAGGGCAAAGGCCTACAATGAGCAGTTCTTC
CDR3: CASSLGRAKAYNEQFF

J: TRBJ2-1
D: TRBD1
V: TRBV5-1
size: few
length: 13
DNA: TGCGCCAGCACCTTACAGGGGGCCAATGAGCAGTTCTTC
CDR3: CASTLQGANEQFF

J: TRBJ2-5
D: TRBD2
V: TRBV7-3
size: NA
length: 17
DNA: TGTGCCAGCAGCCGCCTGGGACTAGCGGGATCGGAAGAGACCCAGTACTTC
CDR3: CASSRLGLAGSEETQYF

J: TRBJ2-2
D: TRBD1
V: TRBV11-2
size: once
length: 17
DNA: TGTGCCAGCAGCTTAGGGGGACAGGGGGCTTTTACCGGGGAGCTGTTTTTT
CDR3: CASSLGGQGAFTGELFF

J: TRBJ2-2
D: TRBD2
V: TRBV10-1
size: NA
length: 15
DNA: TGCGCCAGCAGTGAGGTAGCGGGAATTACCGGGGAGCTGTTTTTT
CDR3: CASSEVAGITGELFF

J: TRBJ2-1
D: NA
V: TRBV6-5
size: NA
length: 13
DNA: TGTGCCAGCAGAACTGGGCGTTGGGATGAGCAGTTCTTC
CDR3: CASRTGRWDEQFF